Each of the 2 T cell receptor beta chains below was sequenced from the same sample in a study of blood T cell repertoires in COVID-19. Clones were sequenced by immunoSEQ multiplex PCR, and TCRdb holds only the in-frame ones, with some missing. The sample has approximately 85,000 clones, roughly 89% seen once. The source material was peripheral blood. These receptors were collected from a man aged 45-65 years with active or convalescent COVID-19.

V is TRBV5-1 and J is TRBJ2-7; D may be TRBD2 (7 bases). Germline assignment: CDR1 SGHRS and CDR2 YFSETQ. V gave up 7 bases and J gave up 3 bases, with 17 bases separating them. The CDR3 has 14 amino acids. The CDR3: CASRGAGNYYEQYF. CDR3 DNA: TGCGCCAGCCGGGGGGCGGGAAACTACTACGAGCAGTACTTC. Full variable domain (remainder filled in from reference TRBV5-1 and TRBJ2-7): KAGVTQTPRYLIKTRGQQVTLSCSPISGHRSVSWYQQTPGQGLQFLFEYFSETQRNKGNFPGRFSGRQFSNSRSEMNVSTLELGDSALYLCASRGAGNYYEQYFGPGTRLTVT.

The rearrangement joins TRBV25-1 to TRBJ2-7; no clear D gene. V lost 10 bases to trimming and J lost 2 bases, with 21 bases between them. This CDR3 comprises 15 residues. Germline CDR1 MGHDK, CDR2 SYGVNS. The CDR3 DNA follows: TGTGCCAACTCGCCGCGAGGAATAGGAACCTACGAGCAGTACTTC. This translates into CANSPRGIGTYEQYF.